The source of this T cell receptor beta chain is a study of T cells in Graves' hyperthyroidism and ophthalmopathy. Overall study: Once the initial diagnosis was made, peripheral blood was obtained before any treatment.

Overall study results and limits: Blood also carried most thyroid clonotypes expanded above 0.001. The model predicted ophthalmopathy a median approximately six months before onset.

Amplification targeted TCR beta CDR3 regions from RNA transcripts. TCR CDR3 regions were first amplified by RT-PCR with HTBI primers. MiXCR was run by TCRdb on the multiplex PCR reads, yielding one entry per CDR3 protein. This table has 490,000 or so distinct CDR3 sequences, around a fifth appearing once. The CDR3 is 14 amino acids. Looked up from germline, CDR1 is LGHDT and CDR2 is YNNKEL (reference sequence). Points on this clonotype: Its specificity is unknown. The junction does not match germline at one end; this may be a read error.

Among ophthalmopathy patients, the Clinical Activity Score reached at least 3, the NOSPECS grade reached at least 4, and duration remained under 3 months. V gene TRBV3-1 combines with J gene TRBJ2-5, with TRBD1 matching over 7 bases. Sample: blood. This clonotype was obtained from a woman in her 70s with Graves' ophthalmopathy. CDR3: CATTRGQRQETQCF. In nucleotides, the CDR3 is TGTGCCACAACCAGGGGACAGCGACAAGAGACCCAGTGCTTC.